In this sample, the clone carrying this TCR beta chain turned up many times. Antigen unknown. This record belongs to a study of blood T cells in healthy people across ages. Whole-study findings and limits: PBMCs left unsorted prevented a conclusive naive versus antigen-experienced comparison.

V was clipped by 5 bases and J by 4 bases, with 20 bases between them. The CDR3 is 16 residues long. CDR1 is SGHTA, CDR2 FQGNSA, per germline. It was with a sample-barcoded 5' primer and a J-beta primer mix that a second PCR of roughly 7 to 11 cycles was run. Paired-end reads containing CDR3 totaled no fewer than 2.5 million for each sample. TCRdb reanalysed the 5' RACE reads using MiXCR and keeps one entry per CDR3 protein. In the table there are approximately 1.5 million distinct CDR3 sequences, about 31% of which are singletons. The rearrangement links TRBV7-2 to TRBJ2-5; perhaps TRBD1 as D (6 bases). Sequenced: blood. This receptor was obtained from a woman in her 30s in good health. The CDR3, as DNA: TGTGCCAGCAGCATAGACGCAGGGGTTGAAGGAGAGACCCAGTACTTC. The encoded protein is CASSIDAGVEGETQYF.